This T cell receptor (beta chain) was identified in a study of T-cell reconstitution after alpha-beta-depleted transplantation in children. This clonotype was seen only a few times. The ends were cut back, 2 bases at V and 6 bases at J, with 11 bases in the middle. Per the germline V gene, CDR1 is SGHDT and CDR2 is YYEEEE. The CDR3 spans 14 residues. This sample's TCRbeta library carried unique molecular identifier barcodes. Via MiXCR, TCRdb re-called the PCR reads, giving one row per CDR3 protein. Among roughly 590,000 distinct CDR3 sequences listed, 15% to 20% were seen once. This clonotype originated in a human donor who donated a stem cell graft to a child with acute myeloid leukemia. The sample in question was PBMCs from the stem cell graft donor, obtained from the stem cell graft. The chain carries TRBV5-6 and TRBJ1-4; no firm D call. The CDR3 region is CASSFFAGDEKLFF. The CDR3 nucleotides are TGTGCCAGCAGCTTTTTCGCGGGTGATGAAAAACTGTTTTTT.